The rows below give T cell receptor beta chains drawn from one sample of a study of blood T cell repertoires in COVID-19. Libraries were prepared by immunoSEQ multiplex PCR; TCRdb keeps only in-frame clonotypes and omits some of them. The sample has hundreds of thousands of clones, 70% to 90% seen once. Material: PBMCs or T cells enriched from blood (not recorded which). All receptors derive from a woman aged 40 to 50 with acute COVID-19. The CDR3 runs from the conserved cysteine through the conserved F or W. The order of the fields is J gene, clone size, V gene, CDR3 length, D gene, CDR3 protein, CDR3 DNA. The D gene is left open where the match is weak. Some rows mark clone size as missing; the rest say once, few, many or name a class of expanded clone.

TRBJ1-1,-,TRBV5-1,13,-,CASSLGQKTEAFF,TGCGCCAGCAGTCTTGGACAGAAGACTGAAGCTTTCTTT
TRBJ1-3,-,TRBV2,16,-,CASSVNTGFSGNTIYF,TGTGCCAGCAGCGTTAATACAGGGTTCTCTGGAAACACCATATATTTT
TRBJ2-3,-,TRBV5-1,18,-,CASSLEPSRLVPPDTQYF,TGCGCCAGCAGCTTGGAGCCTTCCCGACTAGTCCCACCAGATACGCAGTATTTT
TRBJ1-5,-,TRBV5-5,18,-,CASSLREGTINSNQPQHF,TGTGCCAGCAGCTTGAGGGAGGGGACCATTAATAGCAATCAGCCCCAGCATTTT
TRBJ2-2,-,TRBV9,16,-,CASSPRPTGLSGELFF,TGTGCCAGCAGCCCGCGCCCCACGGGTCTTTCCGGGGAGCTGTTTTTT
TRBJ2-1,-,TRBV3-1/TRBV3-2,16,TRBD2,CASSQATSGAYNEQFF,TGTGCCAGCAGCCAAGCGACTAGCGGGGCGTACAATGAGCAGTTCTTC
TRBJ1-2,-,TRBV3-1/TRBV3-2,15,-,CASSKSAPGGHGYTF,TGTGCCAGCAGCAAAAGCGCCCCGGGAGGACATGGCTACACCTTC
TRBJ2-1,once,TRBV6-1,15,TRBD1,CASSEGTGGLNEQFF,TGTGCCAGCAGTGAGGGGACAGGGGGCCTCAATGAGCAGTTCTTC
TRBJ2-5,-,TRBV5-6,16,TRBD1,CASSSRGTGGVETQYF,TGTGCCAGCAGCTCACGCGGGACAGGGGGCGTGGAGACCCAGTACTTC
TRBJ2-5,-,TRBV5-1,15,TRBD2,CASSPGTSARETQYF,TGCGCCAGCAGCCCAGGGACTAGCGCTAGAGAGACCCAGTACTTC
TRBJ2-1,-,TRBV9,15,-,CASSPNPKGGDEQFF,TGTGCCAGCAGCCCAAACCCGAAAGGGGGGGATGAGCAGTTCTTC
TRBJ1-2,few,TRBV28,12,-,CASSLRLGGYTF,TGTGCCAGCAGTCTCCGCCTCGGTGGCTACACCTTC
TRBJ1-1,-,TRBV19,15,-,CASSINSLMNTEAFF,TGTGCCAGTAGTATAAACAGCTTGATGAACACTGAAGCTTTCTTT
TRBJ1-1,-,TRBV5-7,16,-,CASSLVFSGLDTEAFF,TGTGCCAGCAGCTTGGTATTTTCAGGGTTAGACACTGAAGCTTTCTTT
TRBJ2-2,-,TRBV28,16,-,CASRWDISPTGGELFF,TGTGCCAGCAGGTGGGACATATCGCCCACGGGCGGGGAGCTGTTTTTT
TRBJ1-1,few,TRBV29-1,13,-,CSVEPEFTTEAFF,TGCAGCGTTGAACCAGAATTCACCACTGAAGCTTTCTTT
TRBJ2-1,-,TRBV15,16,TRBD2,CATSSRSGGSYNEQFF,TGTGCCACCAGCAGCCGTAGCGGGGGATCCTACAATGAGCAGTTCTTC
TRBJ2-3,-,TRBV14,16,TRBD2,CASSQDRLGRGDTQYF,TGTGCCAGCAGCCAAGATCGCCTCGGGAGGGGAGATACGCAGTATTTT
TRBJ1-3,-,TRBV6-5,13,-,CASSFVSGNTIYF,TGTGCCAGCAGTTTCGTATCTGGAAACACCATATATTTT
TRBJ1-2,-,TRBV27,13,-,CASSFRRGRGYTF,TGTGCCAGCAGTTTCCGCAGGGGACGAGGCTACACCTTC
TRBJ2-7,-,TRBV28,15,TRBD2,CASTAGLAGSYEQYF,TGTGCCAGCACCGCGGGACTAGCGGGCTCCTACGAGCAGTACTTC
TRBJ1-1,-,TRBV27,17,-,CASRIVWTPTLNTEAFF,TGTGCCAGCAGAATAGTTTGGACACCGACTTTGAACACTGAAGCTTTCTTT
TRBJ1-2,-,TRBV28,13,TRBD1,CASSLGQVGGYTF,TGTGCCAGCAGTCTGGGACAGGTGGGGGGCTACACCTTC
TRBJ1-1,-,TRBV6-5,12,-,CASSPGDTEAFF,TGTGCCAGCAGCCCAGGGGACACTGAAGCTTTCTTT
TRBJ2-5,once,TRBV5-6,16,-,CASSSWGRRTVETQYF,TGTGCCAGCAGCTCCTGGGGGCGCCGGACGGTAGAGACCCAGTACTTC
TRBJ2-3,once,TRBV2,15,TRBD1,CATPPGQGNTDTQYF,TGTGCCACTCCTCCAGGACAGGGAAACACAGATACGCAGTATTTT
TRBJ1-5,-,TRBV2,14,TRBD1,CASSQDRTIRPQHF,TGTGCCAGCAGTCAGGACAGGACCATTCGGCCCCAGCATTTT
TRBJ2-1,-,TRBV5-5,11,-,CASSTFNEQFF,TGTGCCAGCAGCACTTTTAATGAGCAGTTCTTC
TRBJ1-1,once,TRBV5-5,13,-,CASSLAQTTEAFF,TGTGCCAGCAGCTTAGCGCAAACCACTGAAGCTTTCTTT
TRBJ1-6,-,TRBV6-2/TRBV6-3,16,-,CASSPLGRGLNSPLHF,TGTGCCAGCAGTCCCCTCGGACGGGGACTGAATTCACCCCTCCACTTT
TRBJ1-1,-,TRBV28,14,TRBD1,CASSFDRGHTEAFF,TGTGCCAGCAGTTTCGACAGGGGGCATACTGAAGCTTTCTTT
TRBJ1-2,-,TRBV2,14,-,CASSEAAQGYGYTF,TGTGCCAGCAGTGAAGCAGCGCAAGGCTATGGCTACACCTTC
TRBJ2-3,once,TRBV19,14,TRBD1,CASKRQGNRDTQYF,TGTGCCAGTAAAAGACAGGGTAACAGAGATACGCAGTATTTT